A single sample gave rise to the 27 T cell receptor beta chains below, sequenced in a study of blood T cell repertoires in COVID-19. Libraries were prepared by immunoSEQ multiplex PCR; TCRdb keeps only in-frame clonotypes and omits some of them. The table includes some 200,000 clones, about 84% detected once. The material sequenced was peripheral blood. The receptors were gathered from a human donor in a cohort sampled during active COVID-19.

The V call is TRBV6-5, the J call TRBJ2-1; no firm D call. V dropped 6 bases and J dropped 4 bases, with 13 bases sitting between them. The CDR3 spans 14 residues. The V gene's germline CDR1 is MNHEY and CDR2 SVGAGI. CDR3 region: CASSHPDKYNEQFF. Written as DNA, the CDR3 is TGTGCCAGCAGCCACCCAGACAAGTACAATGAGCAGTTCTTC.

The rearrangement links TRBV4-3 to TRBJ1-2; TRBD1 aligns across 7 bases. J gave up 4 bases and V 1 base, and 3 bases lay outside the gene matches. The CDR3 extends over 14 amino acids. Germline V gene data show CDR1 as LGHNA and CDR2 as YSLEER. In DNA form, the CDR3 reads TGCGCCAGCAGCCAAGTTTCAGGGGGCTATGGCTACACCTTC. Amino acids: CASSQVSGGYGYTF.

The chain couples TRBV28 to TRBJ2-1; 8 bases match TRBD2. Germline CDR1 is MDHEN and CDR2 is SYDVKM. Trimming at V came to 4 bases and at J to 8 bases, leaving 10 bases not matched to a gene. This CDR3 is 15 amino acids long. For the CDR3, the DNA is TGTGCCAGCAGTTCCAGCGGGGGTTCAGGGGATGAGCAGTTCTTC. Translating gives CASSSSGGSGDEQFF.

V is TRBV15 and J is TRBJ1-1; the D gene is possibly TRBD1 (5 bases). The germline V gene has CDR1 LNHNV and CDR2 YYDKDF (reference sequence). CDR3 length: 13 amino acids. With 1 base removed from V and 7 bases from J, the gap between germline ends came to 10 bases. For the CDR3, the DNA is TGTGCCACCAGCAGAGGGGGCGGGGATGAAGCTTTCTTT. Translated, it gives CATSRGGGDEAFF.

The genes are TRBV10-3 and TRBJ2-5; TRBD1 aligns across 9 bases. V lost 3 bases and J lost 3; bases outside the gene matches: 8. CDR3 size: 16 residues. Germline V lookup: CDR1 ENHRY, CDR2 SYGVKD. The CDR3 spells CAISEGKGQGKETQYF. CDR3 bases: TGTGCCATCAGTGAAGGCAAGGGACAGGGTAAAGAGACCCAGTACTTC.

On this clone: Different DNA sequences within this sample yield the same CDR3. DNA of the CDR3: TGTGCCAGCAGTCTCCCGGGGACAGGGAAGGAGACCCAGTACTTC. Translation gives CASSLPGTGKETQYF. This chain joins TRBV28 and TRBJ2-5; TRBD1 agrees at 9 bases. CDR3 size: 15 residues. Trimming took 5 bases from V and 5 from J; bases not matched to a gene: 9. Looked up from germline, CDR1 is MDHEN and CDR2 is SYDVKM.

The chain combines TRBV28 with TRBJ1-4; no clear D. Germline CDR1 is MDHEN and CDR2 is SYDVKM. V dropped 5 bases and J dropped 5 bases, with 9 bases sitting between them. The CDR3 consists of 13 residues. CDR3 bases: TGTGCCAGCAGTCTGGGCCAGAATGAAAAACTGTTTTTT. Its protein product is CASSLGQNEKLFF.

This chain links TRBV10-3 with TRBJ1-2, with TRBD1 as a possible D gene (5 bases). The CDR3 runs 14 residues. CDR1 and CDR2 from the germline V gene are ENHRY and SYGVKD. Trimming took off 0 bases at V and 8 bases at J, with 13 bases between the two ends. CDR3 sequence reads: CAISESVPGRGYTF. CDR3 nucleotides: TGTGCCATCAGTGAGTCGGTTCCAGGGCGCGGCTACACCTTC.

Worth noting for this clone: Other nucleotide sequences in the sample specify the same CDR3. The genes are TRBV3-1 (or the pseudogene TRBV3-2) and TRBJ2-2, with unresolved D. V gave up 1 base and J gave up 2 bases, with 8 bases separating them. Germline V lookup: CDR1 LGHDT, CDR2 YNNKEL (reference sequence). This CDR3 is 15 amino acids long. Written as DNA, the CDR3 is TGTGCCAGCAGCCAAGGAGGCCTTAACACCGGGGAGCTGTTTTTT. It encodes CASSQGGLNTGELFF.

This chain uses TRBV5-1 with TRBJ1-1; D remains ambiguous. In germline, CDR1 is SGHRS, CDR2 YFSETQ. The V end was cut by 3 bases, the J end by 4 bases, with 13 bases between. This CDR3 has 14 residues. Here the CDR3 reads CASSSNPPGTEAFF. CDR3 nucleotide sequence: TGCGCCAGCAGCTCAAATCCGCCGGGCACTGAAGCTTTCTTT.

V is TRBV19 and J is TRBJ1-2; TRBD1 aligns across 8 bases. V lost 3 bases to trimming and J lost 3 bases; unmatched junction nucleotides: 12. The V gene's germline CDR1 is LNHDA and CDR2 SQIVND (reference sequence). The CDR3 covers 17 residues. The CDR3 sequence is CASSMRTGLGGDYGYTF. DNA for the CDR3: TGTGCCAGTAGTATGCGGACAGGGTTGGGTGGCGACTATGGCTACACCTTC.

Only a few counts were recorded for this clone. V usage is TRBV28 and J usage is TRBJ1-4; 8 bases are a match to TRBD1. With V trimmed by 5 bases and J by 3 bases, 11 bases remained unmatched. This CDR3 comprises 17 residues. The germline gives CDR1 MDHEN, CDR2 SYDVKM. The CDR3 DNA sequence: TGTGCCAGCAGTGCCAACCCGACAGGGGTGGCTAATGAAAAACTGTTTTTT. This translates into CASSANPTGVANEKLFF.

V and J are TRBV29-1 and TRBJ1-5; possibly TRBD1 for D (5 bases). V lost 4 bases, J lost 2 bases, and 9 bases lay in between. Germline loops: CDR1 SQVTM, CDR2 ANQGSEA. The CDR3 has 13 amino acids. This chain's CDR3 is CSVGGTRNQPQHF. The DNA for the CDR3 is TGCAGCGTTGGGGGGACTCGCAATCAGCCCCAGCATTTT.

The CDR3 loop is CASSSGQVSVYNYGYTF. The CDR3 bases are TGCGCCAGCAGCTCCGGACAGGTTTCGGTTTACAACTATGGCTACACCTTC. The chain couples TRBV5-1 to TRBJ1-2, with 7 bases aligning to TRBD1. CDR1 SGHRS and CDR2 YFSETQ come from the germline V gene. The CDR3 is 17 residues long. With 3 bases clipped from V and 2 bases from J, the junction kept 13 bases outside the gene matches.

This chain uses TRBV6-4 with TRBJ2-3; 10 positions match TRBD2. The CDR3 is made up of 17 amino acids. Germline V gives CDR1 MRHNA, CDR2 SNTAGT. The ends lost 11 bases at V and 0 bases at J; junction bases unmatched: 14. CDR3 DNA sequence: TGTGCCGGCCCGGGGCTAGCGGGGGCTGCTAGCACAGATACGCAGTATTTT. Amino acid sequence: CAGPGLAGAASTDTQYF.

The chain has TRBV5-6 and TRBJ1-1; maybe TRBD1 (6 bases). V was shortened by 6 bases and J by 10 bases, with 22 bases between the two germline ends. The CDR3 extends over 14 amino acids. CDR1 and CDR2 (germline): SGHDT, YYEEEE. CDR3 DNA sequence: TGTGCCAGCAACGCCTGGGTGGGGGCGCCGCGAGCTTTCTTT. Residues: CASNAWVGAPRAFF.

The DNA for the CDR3 is TGTGCCAGCACCATTAGTCGGTATTCACCCCTCCACTTT. As protein: CASTISRYSPLHF. V usage is TRBV3-1 (or the pseudogene TRBV3-2) and J usage is TRBJ1-6; no clear D gene. V was shortened by 7 bases and J by 8 bases, with 12 bases between the two germline ends. Germline values: CDR1 LGHDT, CDR2 YNNKEL (reference sequence). The CDR3 has 13 amino acids.

In DNA, the CDR3 is TGCGCCAGCAGCTTGGATGGGGAGGGTGAAGCTTTCTTT. This translates into CASSLDGEGEAFF. The V gene is TRBV5-1, the J gene TRBJ1-1; unclear D gene. The CDR3 covers 13 residues. CDR1 SGHRS and CDR2 YFSETQ come from the germline V gene. The V end lost 0 bases, the J end lost 7 bases, and 10 bases lay between the germline ends.

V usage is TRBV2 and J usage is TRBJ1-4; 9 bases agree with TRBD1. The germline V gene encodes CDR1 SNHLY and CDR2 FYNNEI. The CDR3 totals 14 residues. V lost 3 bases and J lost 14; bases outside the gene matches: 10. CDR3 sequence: CASSEAVKGQGLFF. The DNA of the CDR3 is TGTGCCAGCAGTGAGGCAGTAAAGGGACAGGGCCTGTTTTTT.

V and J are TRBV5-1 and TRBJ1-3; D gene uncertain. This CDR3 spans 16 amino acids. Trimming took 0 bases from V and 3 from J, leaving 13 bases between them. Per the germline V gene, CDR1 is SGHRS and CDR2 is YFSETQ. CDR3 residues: CASSLAGGRSGNTIYF. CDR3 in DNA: TGCGCCAGCAGCTTGGCCGGCGGGAGGAGTGGAAACACCATATATTTT.

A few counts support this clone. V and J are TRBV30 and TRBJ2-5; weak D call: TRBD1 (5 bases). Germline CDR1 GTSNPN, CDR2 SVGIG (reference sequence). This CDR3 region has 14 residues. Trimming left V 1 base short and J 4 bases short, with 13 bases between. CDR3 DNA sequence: TGTGCCTGGAGTGATGGGGCAGGTTTAGAGACCCAGTACTTC. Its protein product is CAWSDGAGLETQYF.

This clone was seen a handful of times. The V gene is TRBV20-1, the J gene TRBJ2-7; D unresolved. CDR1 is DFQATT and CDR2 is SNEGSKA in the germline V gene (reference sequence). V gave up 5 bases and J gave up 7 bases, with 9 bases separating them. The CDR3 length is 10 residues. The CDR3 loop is CSALQAEQYF. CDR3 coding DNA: TGCAGTGCTTTGCAAGCGGAGCAGTACTTC.

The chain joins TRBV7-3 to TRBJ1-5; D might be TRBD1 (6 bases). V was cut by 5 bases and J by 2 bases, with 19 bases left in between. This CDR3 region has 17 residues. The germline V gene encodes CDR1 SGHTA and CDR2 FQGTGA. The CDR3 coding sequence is TGTGCCAGCAGCCCAAACGCAGGGGATAGGTGCAATCAGCCCCAGCATTTT. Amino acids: CASSPNAGDRCNQPQHF.

CDR3 region: CASSPQTGFNEKLFF. The CDR3 bases are TGTGCCAGCAGCCCCCAGACAGGGTTTAATGAAAAACTGTTTTTT. The chain joins TRBV14 to TRBJ1-4; 7 nucleotides match TRBD1. This CDR3 is built from 15 residues. Looked up from germline, CDR1 is SGHDN and CDR2 is FVKESK. V was clipped by 4 bases and J by 4 bases; unmatched bases: 6.

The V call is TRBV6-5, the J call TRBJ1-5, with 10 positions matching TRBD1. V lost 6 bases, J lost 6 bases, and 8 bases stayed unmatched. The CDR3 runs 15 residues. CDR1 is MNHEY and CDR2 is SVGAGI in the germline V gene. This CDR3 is CASSLDRGAPQPQHF. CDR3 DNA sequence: TGTGCCAGCAGCCTGGACAGGGGGGCCCCTCAGCCCCAGCATTTT.

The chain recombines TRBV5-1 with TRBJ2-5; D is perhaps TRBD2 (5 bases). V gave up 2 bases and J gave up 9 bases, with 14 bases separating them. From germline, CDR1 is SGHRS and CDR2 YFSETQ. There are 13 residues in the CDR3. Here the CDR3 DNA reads TGCGCCAGCAGCTTCAGCGGCCCTGAGCCCCAGTACTTC. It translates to CASSFSGPEPQYF. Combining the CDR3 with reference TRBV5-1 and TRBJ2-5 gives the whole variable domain KAGVTQTPRYLIKTRGQQVTLSCSPISGHRSVSWYQQTPGQGLQFLFEYFSETQRNKGNFPGRFSGRQFSNSRSEMNVSTLELGDSALYLCASSFSGPEPQYFGPGTRLLVL.

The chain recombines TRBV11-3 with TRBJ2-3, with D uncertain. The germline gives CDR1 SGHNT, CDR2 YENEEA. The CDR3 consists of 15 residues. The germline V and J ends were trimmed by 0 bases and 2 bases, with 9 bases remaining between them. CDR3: CASSLEGHSTDTQYF. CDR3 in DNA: TGTGCCAGCAGCTTAGAGGGCCACTCCACAGATACGCAGTATTTT.